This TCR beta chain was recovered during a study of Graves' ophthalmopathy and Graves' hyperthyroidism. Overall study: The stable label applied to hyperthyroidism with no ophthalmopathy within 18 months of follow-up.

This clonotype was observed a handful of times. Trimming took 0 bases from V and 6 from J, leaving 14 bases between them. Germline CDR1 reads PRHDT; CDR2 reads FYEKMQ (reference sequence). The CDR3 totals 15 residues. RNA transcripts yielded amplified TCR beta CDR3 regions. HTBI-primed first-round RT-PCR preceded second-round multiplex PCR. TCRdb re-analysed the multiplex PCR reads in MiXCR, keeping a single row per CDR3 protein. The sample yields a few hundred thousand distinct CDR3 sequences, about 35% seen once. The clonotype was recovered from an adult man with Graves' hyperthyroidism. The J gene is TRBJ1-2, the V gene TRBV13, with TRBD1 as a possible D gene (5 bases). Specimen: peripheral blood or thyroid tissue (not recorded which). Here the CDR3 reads CASSLGLGTENGYTF. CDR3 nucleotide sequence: TGTGCCAGCAGCTTAGGCCTCGGGACCGAGAATGGCTACACCTTC.